Included here is one T cell receptor (beta chain) sequence, with context. Its antigen remains unidentified. Through a sample-barcoded 5' primer and a J-beta primer mix, a second PCR was run for roughly 7 to 11 cycles. Unique molecular identifiers of 12 random nucleotides labeled each cDNA. From the 5' RACE reads, TCRdb called clonotypes with MiXCR, one entry per CDR3 protein. The table lists about 970,000 distinct CDR3 sequences, roughly 51% of them singletons. The CDR3 sequence is 15 residues long. Germline-derived CDR1 and CDR2 are KGHSH and LQKENI. Deletions cut 5 bases from V and 5 bases from J, with 15 bases between. Each sample provided at least 6 micrograms of extracted total RNA. This entry comes from a study of blood T cells in healthy people across ages. Points from the study as a whole: The authors considered diversity estimates from one million T cells to be underestimates.

This receptor was taken from a woman aged 55 to 70 in good health. V gene TRBV18 combines with J gene TRBJ2-2; D gene unclear. Sequenced material: blood. DNA of the CDR3: TGTGCCAGCTCATTACAGTTTGCTGCTACCGGGGAGCTGTTTTTT. This translates into CASSLQFAATGELFF.